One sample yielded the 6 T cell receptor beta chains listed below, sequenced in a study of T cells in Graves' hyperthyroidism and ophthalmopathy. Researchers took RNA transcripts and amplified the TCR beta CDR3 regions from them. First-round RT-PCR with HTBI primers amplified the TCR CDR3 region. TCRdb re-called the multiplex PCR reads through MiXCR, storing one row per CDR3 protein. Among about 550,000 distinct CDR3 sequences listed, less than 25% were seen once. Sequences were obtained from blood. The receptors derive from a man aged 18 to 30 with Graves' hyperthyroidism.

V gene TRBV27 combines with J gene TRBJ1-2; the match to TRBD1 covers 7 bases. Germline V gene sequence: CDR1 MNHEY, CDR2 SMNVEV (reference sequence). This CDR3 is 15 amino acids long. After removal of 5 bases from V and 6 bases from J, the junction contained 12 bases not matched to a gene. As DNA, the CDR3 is TGTGCCAGCAGTCCGCAGAAGGACAGGTTGGATGGCTACACCTTC. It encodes CASSPQKDRLDGYTF.

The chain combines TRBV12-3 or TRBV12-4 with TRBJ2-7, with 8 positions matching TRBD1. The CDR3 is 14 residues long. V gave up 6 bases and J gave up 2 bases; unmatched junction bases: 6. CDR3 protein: CASSPGGQAYEQYF. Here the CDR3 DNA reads TGTGCCAGCAGCCCAGGGGGACAGGCCTACGAGCAGTACTTC.

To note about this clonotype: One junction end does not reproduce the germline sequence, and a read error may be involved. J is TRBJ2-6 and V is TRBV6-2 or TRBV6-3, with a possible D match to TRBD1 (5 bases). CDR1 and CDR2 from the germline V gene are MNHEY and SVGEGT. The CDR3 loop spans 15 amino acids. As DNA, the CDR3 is TGTACCAGCAGCGACACGGGTTCTGGGGCCTACGTCCTGACTTTC. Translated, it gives CTSSDTGSGAYVLTF.

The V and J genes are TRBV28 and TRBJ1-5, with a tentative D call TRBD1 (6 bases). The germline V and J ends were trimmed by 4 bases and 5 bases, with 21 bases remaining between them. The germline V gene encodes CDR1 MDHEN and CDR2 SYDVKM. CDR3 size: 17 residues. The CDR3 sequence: CASSSAPQGLLYQPQHF. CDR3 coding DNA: TGTGCCAGCAGTTCCGCCCCGCAGGGGCTCCTATATCAGCCCCAGCATTTT.

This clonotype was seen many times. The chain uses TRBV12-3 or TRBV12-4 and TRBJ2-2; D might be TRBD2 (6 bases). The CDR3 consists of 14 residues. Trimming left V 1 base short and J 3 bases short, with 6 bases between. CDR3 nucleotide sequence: TGTGCCAGCAGTTTAGGGGACTACACCGGGGAGCTGTTTTTT. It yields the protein CASSLGDYTGELFF.

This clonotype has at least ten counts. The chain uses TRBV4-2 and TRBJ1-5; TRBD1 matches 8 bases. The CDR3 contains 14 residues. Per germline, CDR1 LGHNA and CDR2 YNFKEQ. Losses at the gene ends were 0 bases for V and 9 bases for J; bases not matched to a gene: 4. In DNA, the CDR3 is TGTGCCAGCAGCCAAGATACAGGGGGGACGCCCCAGCATTTT. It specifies CASSQDTGGTPQHF.